The clone carrying this T cell receptor beta chain was seen repeatedly, ten times or more. Unmatched junction bases numbered 8, after V lost 2 bases and J lost 3 bases. The CDR3 totals 17 residues. CDR1 DFQATT and CDR2 SNEGSKA come from the germline V gene (reference sequence). This specimen belongs to a study of regulatory T cells in long-lasting Graves disease. Sample time point: newly diagnosed GD, antithyroid drugs for less than 3 months. The TCR library was prepared using RNA isolated from PBMCs. A roughly 10-milliliter sample of peripheral blood was drawn into EDTA tubes. Building the TCR beta libraries relied on iRepertoire HTBI primers, and CDR3 regions underwent Arm-PCR. From the multiplex PCR reads, TCRdb called clonotypes with MiXCR, one entry per CDR3 protein. Found here are around 480,000 distinct CDR3 sequences, about a sixth of them singletons; the top ten hold more than 9%. The data were also submitted as part of a second study, on T cells in Graves' hyperthyroidism and ophthalmopathy. That work states: Graves' hyperthyroidism showing no ophthalmopathy progression within 18 months was considered stable. The HTBI primer set drove a first-round RT-PCR of the TCR CDR3. Most clonotypes that expanded in the thyroid above 0.001 also showed up in blood.

The chain employs TRBV20-1 and TRBJ2-1, with 12 positions matching TRBD2. The sequencing used peripheral blood mononuclear cells (PBMCs), collected at new diagnosis, from a patient treated with antithyroid drugs. The sequence derives from a man aged 35-49 years with Graves disease. CDR3 region: CSARLPPSGRVYNEQFF. The CDR3 bases are TGCAGTGCTAGACTCCCTCCTAGCGGGAGGGTCTACAATGAGCAGTTCTTC.